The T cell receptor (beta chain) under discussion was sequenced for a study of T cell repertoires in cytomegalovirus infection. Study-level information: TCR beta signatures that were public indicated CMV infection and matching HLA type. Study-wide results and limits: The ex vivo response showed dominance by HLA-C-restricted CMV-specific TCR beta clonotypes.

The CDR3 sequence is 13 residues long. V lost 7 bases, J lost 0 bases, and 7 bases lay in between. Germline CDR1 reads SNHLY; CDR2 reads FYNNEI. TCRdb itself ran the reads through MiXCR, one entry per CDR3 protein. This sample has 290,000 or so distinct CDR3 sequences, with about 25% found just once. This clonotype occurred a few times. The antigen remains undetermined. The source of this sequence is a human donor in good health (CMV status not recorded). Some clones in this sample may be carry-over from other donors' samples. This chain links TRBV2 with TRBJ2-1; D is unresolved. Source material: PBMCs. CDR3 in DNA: TGTGCCAGCAATAGGGACTCCTACAATGAGCAGTTCTTC. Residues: CASNRDSYNEQFF.